The T cell receptor beta chain described here comes from a study of control samples from healthy donors and cancer patients. The data were produced by immunoSEQ multiplex PCR, yet TCRdb's version contains in-frame clones alone and is incomplete. The top ten clones hold around 1.2% of a sample with roughly 120,000 clones, 75% to 90% of them seen once. The germline V gene has CDR1 SEHNR and CDR2 FQNEAQ (reference sequence). CDR3 length equals 14 residues. V lost 4 bases and J 0 bases, leaving 9 bases between the germline ends. The source of this sequence is a woman aged 45-59 years with colorectal cancer. The chain has TRBV7-9 and TRBJ1-2; a possible D gene is TRBD1 (5 bases). The source material was PBMCs. CDR3 protein: CASSSTVSNYGYTF. DNA for the CDR3: TGTGCCAGCAGCTCGACAGTATCTAACTATGGCTACACCTTC.